This T cell receptor beta chain was obtained from a study of blood T cell repertoires in COVID-19 (TCRdb year 2020). With regard to the full study: Samples from collaborators originated in the United States, Italy and Spain and spanned both the acute and convalescent phases of COVID-19. HLA class I and class II types, where available, came from metadata supplied by the sample provider rather than from assay-based typing. The repertoires were made available in a free public database intended to serve as a resource for research on the immune response to SARS-CoV-2. The samples were drawn from the first 160 participants of the ongoing ImmuneRACE study and from about 1,200 subjects provided by 6 global collaborators. Deeply sampled blood TCRbeta repertoires from subjects exposed to, actively infected with, or recovered from COVID-19 were included in the dataset. A de-identified subject ID, COVID-19 status, age in years and sex were almost always included in the sample metadata. The prospective study material was composed of cDNA or gDNA derived from T cells, B-cell-depleted T cells, or PBMCs. Findings and caveats that apply to the study as a whole: The amount of clinical and demographic metadata varied by source and participant and was provided uncurated.

The immunoSEQ Assay, a bias-controlled multiplex PCR, was used to amplify TCRbeta CDR3 regions from genomic DNA. Concerning the study's data processing: The number of nucleated cells in each sample was estimated from the amplification of reference gene primers within the assay. To quantify the absolute abundance of each unique TCRbeta CDR3 rearrangement, sequence reads were collapsed and filtered. For each sample, productive Simpson clonality was calculated as the square root of Simpson's diversity index over productive rearrangements. TCRdb obtained this table from immuneACCESS and retained in-frame rearrangements with V and J assigned. These tables miss some clones; where compared with another copy, unresolved V genes account for less than half of the shortfall, and the remainder is unexplained. The V and J calls and the clone size are those of that table, but D and trimming were determined from the DNA. In this sample the table shows around 130,000 clones, roughly 81% of which occur a single time. The ten biggest clones cover 9.5% to 15% of the sample.

CDR1 and CDR2, looked up from the germline V gene (reference sequence), are LGHDT and YNNKEL. Including cysteine and phenylalanine, the CDR3 has 14 amino acids. Only CDR3 DNA remains: 42 bases, in frame from the first base. V and J lose 9 bases and 5 bases, and a span of 19 bases separates them. The collaborating institutions used their own protocols to collect whole blood in K2EDTA tubes. For TCRbeta analysis, collaborator samples were shipped as frozen whole blood, as isolated PBMCs, or as DNA extracted from either sample type. Note on this clone: No cognate antigen has been identified for it. The sample holds no much larger clone one base away, and base qualities are not on file.

This chain joins TRBV3-1 (or the pseudogene TRBV3-2) to TRBJ1-2; the D gene is possibly TRBD1, with 5 bases matching. The receptor comes from a human donor in a cohort sampled during active COVID-19. The specimen was peripheral blood. The CDR3 has the sequence CASQPGWGGYGYTF. The DNA sequence is given as TGTGCCAGTCAGCCAGGATGGGGGGGGTATGGCTACACCTTC.